The TCR beta chain described here comes from a study of T cells in Graves' hyperthyroidism and ophthalmopathy. Trimming stripped 3 bases from V and 1 base from J, with 7 bases between. Germline CDR1 reads MNHNS; CDR2 reads SASEGT. This CDR3 is 14 amino acids long. Amplified regions were TCR beta CDR3 sequences from RNA transcripts. HTBI primers were used for first-round RT-PCR of the TCR CDR3. TCRdb redid the calling of the multiplex PCR reads with MiXCR, one entry per CDR3 protein. The sample has a few hundred thousand distinct CDR3 sequences, 12% to 15% seen once. Absence of ophthalmopathy progression within 18 months defined stable Graves' hyperthyroidism. Those with hyperthyroidism were 18 to 65 years old, newly diagnosed, and ill for under 2 months. Around 10 ml fresh peripheral blood yielded the PBMCs. Study-level results: Most thyroid-expanded clonotypes above 0.001 were also found in blood.

Many counts were recorded for this clonotype. Antigen: not known. Specimen: blood. This receptor was obtained from a woman between 40 and 50 years old with Graves' hyperthyroidism. The gene calls are TRBV6-1 and TRBJ1-5; D ambiguous. CDR3 residues: CASSDSHSNQPQHF. CDR3 sequence (DNA): TGTGCCAGCAGTGATTCTCACAGCAATCAGCCCCAGCATTTT.